This T cell receptor (beta chain) appears in the sequencing data of a study of monozygotic twins with inflammatory bowel disease. Overall study results and limits: On the inverse Simpson index, IBD patients scored lower for TCRbeta diversity than healthy co-twins. The data offered no way to tell different T cell subtypes apart. Patient repertoires may carry noise from differing immunosuppressive treatments.

TCRdb reprocessed the 5' RACE reads and stores each CDR3 protein as one record, lacking DNA. This sample carries some 150,000 distinct CDR3 sequences, with over 1% going to the ten biggest clones. Regarding this clonotype: What it binds is not known.

The CDR3 spans 14 residues. Germline values: CDR1 SGHTA, CDR2 FQGTGA. The chain uses TRBV7-3 and TRBJ2-3; TCRdb calls TRBD2, which cannot be checked without DNA. This receptor was identified in a human donor with ulcerative colitis or Crohn's disease, or a healthy co-twin of an affected twin (not recorded which). The sample taken for sequencing was blood. The CDR3 sequence: CASSSGLAGGHQYF.